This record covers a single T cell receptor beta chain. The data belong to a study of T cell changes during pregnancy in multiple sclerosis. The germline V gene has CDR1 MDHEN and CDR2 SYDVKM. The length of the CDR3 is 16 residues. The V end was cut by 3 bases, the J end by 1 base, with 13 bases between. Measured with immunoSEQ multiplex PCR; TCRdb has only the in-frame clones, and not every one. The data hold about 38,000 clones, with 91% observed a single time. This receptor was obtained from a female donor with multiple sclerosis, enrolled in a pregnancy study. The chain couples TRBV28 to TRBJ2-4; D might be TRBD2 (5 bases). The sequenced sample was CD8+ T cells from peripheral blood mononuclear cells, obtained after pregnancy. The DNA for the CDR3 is TGTGCCAGCAGTTTCTCGGGGATGGGTGCCAAAAACATTCAGTACTTC. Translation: CASSFSGMGAKNIQYF.